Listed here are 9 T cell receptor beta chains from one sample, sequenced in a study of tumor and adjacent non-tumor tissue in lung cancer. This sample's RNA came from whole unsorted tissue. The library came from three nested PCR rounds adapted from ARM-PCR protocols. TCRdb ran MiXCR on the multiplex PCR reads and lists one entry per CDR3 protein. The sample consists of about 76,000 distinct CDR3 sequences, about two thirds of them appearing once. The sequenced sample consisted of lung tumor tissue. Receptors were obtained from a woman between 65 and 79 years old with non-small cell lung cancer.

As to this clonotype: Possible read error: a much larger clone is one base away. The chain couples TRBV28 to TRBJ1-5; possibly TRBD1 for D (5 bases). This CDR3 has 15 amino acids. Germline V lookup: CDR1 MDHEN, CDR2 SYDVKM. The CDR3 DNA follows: TGTACCAGCAGTTTGGGTAGGGGTGTCAATCAGCCCCAGCATTTT. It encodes CTSSLGRGVNQPQHF. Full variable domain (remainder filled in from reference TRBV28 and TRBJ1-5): DVKVTQSSRYLVKRTGEKVFLECVQDMDHENMFWYRQDPGLGLRLIYFSYDVKMKEKGDIPEGYSVSREKKERFSLILESASTNQTSMYLCTSSLGRGVNQPQHFGDGTRLSIL.

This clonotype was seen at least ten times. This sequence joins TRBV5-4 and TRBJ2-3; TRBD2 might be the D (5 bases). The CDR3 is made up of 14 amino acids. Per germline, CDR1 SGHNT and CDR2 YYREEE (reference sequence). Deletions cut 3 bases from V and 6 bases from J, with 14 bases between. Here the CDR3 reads CASSSWGSADTQYF. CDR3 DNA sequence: TGTGCCAGCAGCTCCTGGGGTAGCGCGGATACGCAGTATTTT.

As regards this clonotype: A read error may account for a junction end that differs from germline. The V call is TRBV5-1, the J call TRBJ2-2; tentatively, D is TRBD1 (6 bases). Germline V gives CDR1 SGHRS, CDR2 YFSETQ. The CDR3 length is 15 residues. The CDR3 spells CASSFGTRDTGELFF. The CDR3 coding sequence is TGCGCCAGCAGCTTTGGGACAAGGGACACCGGGGAACTGTTTTTT.

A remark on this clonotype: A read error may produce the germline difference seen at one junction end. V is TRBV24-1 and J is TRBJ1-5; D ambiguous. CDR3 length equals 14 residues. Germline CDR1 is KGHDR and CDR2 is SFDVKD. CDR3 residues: CATSDYVNNLPQHF. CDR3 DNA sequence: TGTGCCACCAGTGATTATGTGAACAATCTGCCCCAGCACTTT.

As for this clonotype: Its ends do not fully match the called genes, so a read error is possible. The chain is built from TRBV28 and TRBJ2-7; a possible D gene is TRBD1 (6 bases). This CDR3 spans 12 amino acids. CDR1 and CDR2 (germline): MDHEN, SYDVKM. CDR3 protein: CASQGNFYEQYF. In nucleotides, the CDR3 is TGTGCCAGCCAGGGGAATTTCTACGAGCAATACTTC.

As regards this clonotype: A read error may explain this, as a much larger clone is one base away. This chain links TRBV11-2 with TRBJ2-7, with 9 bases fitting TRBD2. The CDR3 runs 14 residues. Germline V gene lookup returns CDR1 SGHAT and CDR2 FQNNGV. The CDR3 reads CASILNLAGTRQYF. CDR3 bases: TGTGCCAGCATCTTAAATCTAGCGGGAACTAGGCAGTACTTC.

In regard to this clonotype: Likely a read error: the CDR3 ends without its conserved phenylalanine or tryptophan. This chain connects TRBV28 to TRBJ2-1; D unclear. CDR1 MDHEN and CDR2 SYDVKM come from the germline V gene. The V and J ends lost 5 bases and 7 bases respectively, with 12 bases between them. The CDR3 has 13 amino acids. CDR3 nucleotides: TGTGCCAGCAGTGCCACTCTCCCGAATGAGCAGTTCTCC. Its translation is CASSATLPNEQFS.

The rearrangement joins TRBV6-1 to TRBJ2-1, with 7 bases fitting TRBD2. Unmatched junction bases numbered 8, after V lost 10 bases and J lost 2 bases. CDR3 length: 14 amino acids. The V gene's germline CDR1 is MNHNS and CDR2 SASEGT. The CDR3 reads CANRGGTTYNEQFF. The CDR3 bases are TGTGCCAACAGAGGTGGGACTACCTACAATGAGCAGTTCTTC.

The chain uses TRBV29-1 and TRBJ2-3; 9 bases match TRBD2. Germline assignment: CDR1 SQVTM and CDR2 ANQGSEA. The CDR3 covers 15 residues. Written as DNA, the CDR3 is TGCATCGGGCATCTAGCGGGACGAAGAGCAGATACGCAGTATTTT. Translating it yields CIGHLAGRRADTQYF.